Here is one T cell receptor beta chain with its context. The antigen remains undetermined. TCRdb's table, derived via immunoSEQ multiplex PCR, lists solely in-frame clones and lacks some. The table has 130,000 or so clones, 86% seen once. The data belong to a study of T cell responses to AZD1222 COVID-19 vaccine. On the study more broadly: Pooled together were second doses at about 4 or about 12 weeks. Study observations and caveats: Repertoire sampling occurred only after the peak T cell response. Spike-specific TCRs gained breadth and depth after people received two AZD1222 doses.

Germline V CDR1 and CDR2: GTSNPN, SVGIG (reference sequence). This CDR3 spans 17 amino acids. The V and J ends lost 0 bases and 5 bases, in that order; junction bases with no gene match: 10. This TCR derives from an adult in good health. V is TRBV30 and J is TRBJ1-6; 7 bases fit TRBD1. The sample was peripheral blood, taken on day 0 of AZD1222 vaccination. CDR3 sequence (DNA): TGTGCCTGGAGTGTTAATCTCCGGGACAGCCATAATTCACCCCTCCACTTT. Amino acids: CAWSVNLRDSHNSPLHF.